Below, 25 T cell receptor beta chains from the same sample are listed, as sequenced in a study of blood T cell repertoires in COVID-19. Sequencing used immunoSEQ multiplex PCR; TCRdb keeps in-frame clones, though not all of them. Seen here are 100,000 to 150,000 clones, approximately 83% observed once, and the top ten hold over 20%. The specimen was peripheral blood. The receptor set was obtained from a woman older than 75 with acute or convalescent COVID-19.

This chain uses TRBV28 with TRBJ1-2; D is ambiguous. CDR1 and CDR2 (germline): MDHEN, SYDVKM. Trimming shortened V by 4 bases and J by 8 bases, and 14 bases separated the two germline ends. This CDR3 has 13 residues. Here the CDR3 reads CASSSHQTIGYTF. DNA of the CDR3: TGTGCCAGCAGTTCACATCAGACAATCGGCTACACCTTC.

The gene calls are TRBV2 and TRBJ2-5; 8 bases agree with TRBD1. Germline CDR1 SNHLY, CDR2 FYNNEI. V was clipped by 6 bases and J by 1 base; unmatched bases: 10. The CDR3 consists of 16 residues. The CDR3 DNA reads TGTGCCAGCAGCGTTATAGGACAGGGCGGCCAAGAGACCCAGTACTTC. The encoded protein is CASSVIGQGGQETQYF.

The chain combines TRBV9 with TRBJ2-1; 8 bases fit TRBD2. V shed 1 base and J 0 bases; nucleotides not matched to a gene: 6. Per germline, CDR1 SGDLS and CDR2 YYNGEE. This CDR3 has 17 amino acids. This CDR3 reads CASSVLSGGSSYNEQFF. CDR3 in DNA: TGTGCCAGCAGCGTATTGTCGGGGGGGAGCTCCTACAATGAGCAGTTCTTC.

This chain uses TRBV9 with TRBJ2-5; D perhaps matches TRBD1 (7 bases). Trimming took off 0 bases at V and 4 bases at J, with 13 bases between the two ends. Germline-derived CDR1 and CDR2 are SGDLS and YYNGEE. The CDR3 consists of 15 residues. CDR3 amino acids: CASSVVGGGGETQYF. In DNA form, the CDR3 reads TGTGCCAGCAGCGTAGTTGGAGGGGGCGGAGAGACCCAGTACTTC.

A few counts support this clone. One end of the junction is discordant with germline, which a read error may explain. The chain joins TRBV28 to TRBJ1-2, with D perhaps matching TRBD1 (6 bases). Germline V lookup: CDR1 MDHEN, CDR2 SYDVKM. There are 13 residues in the CDR3. CDR3: CASTTDRWTKGDF. DNA of the CDR3: TGTGCCAGCACTACCGACAGGTGGACAAAGGGAGACTTC.

V and J are TRBV2 and TRBJ1-5, with unresolved D. The CDR3 is 15 residues long. Trimming took off 8 bases at V and 0 bases at J, with 14 bases between the two ends. Germline assignment: CDR1 SNHLY and CDR2 FYNNEI. The CDR3 region has the DNA TGTGCCAGCCGAATCGGGGATAATAGCAATCAGCCCCAGCATTTT. Residues: CASRIGDNSNQPQHF. Full variable domain (rest looked up from reference TRBV2 and TRBJ1-5): EPEVTQTPSHQVTQMGQEVILRCVPISNHLYFYWYRQILGQKVEFLVSFYNNEISEKSEIFDDQFSVERPDGSNFTLKIRSTKLEDSAMYFCASRIGDNSNQPQHFGDGTRLSIL.

The gene calls are TRBV7-6 and TRBJ1-4; D is uncertain. Germline CDR1 reads SGHVS; CDR2 reads FNYEAQ. V was clipped by 0 bases and J by 8 bases, with 7 bases between them. This CDR3 is built from 13 residues. For the CDR3, the DNA is TGTGCCAGCAGCTTAGCACAGTGGGAAAAACTGTTTTTT. Its translation: CASSLAQWEKLFF.

This clone was recorded only once. The chain has TRBV9 and TRBJ2-6, with D possibly matching TRBD1 (5 bases). The V gene lost 4 bases and the J gene lost 2 bases, with 19 bases spanning the gap. Germline V CDR1 and CDR2: SGDLS, YYNGEE. The CDR3 sequence is 18 residues long. CDR3 nucleotide sequence: TGTGCCAGCAGCTCAAGACTTGACTTCAGGGCTGGGGCCAACGTCCTGACTTTC. Its translation is CASSSRLDFRAGANVLTF.

The rearrangement joins TRBV6-5 to TRBJ1-1; 7 bases match TRBD1. The germline V gene has CDR1 MNHEY and CDR2 SVGAGI. The CDR3 is made up of 13 amino acids. Trimming cost V 6 bases and J 7 bases; bases outside gene matches: 8. As DNA, the CDR3 is TGTGCCAGCAGATCAACAGGGGCTTTTGAAGCTTTCTTT. It specifies CASRSTGAFEAFF.

This clone was seen a handful of times. The V call is TRBV19, the J call TRBJ1-2; no firm D call. Germline V gene sequence: CDR1 LNHDA, CDR2 SQIVND (reference sequence). The V and J ends lost 3 bases and 14 bases respectively, with 13 bases between them. This CDR3 contains 11 residues. The CDR3 bases are TGTGCCAGTAGTATCGGGAGGCAGGCGACCTTC. Protein sequence: CASSIGRQATF.

The chain recombines TRBV10-1 with TRBJ2-3; the match to TRBD2 covers 10 bases. The CDR3 runs to 18 residues. CDR1 and CDR2 (germline): WNHNN, SYGVQD (reference sequence). The V segment lost 4 bases and the J segment 0 bases; nucleotides outside the gene matches: 10. DNA for the CDR3: TGCGCCAGCAGTGGGCTAGCGGGGGCCCAGGGAAGCACAGATACGCAGTATTTT. Residues: CASSGLAGAQGSTDTQYF.

CDR3: CATSRSWTANEKLFF. CDR3 coding DNA: TGTGCCACCAGCCGATCTTGGACAGCTAATGAAAAACTGTTTTTT. V usage is TRBV15 and J usage is TRBJ1-4; D is possibly TRBD1 (6 bases). The CDR3 spans 15 residues. Trimming shortened V by 5 bases and J by 3 bases, and 13 bases separated the two germline ends. Per germline, CDR1 LNHNV and CDR2 YYDKDF (reference sequence).

The V call is TRBV3-1 (or the pseudogene TRBV3-2), the J call TRBJ1-4; unclear D gene. This CDR3 has 13 amino acids. The ends were cut back, 0 bases at V and 7 bases at J, with 6 bases in the middle. Per germline, CDR1 LGHDT and CDR2 YNNKEL (reference sequence). The CDR3 loop is CASSQDTSEKLFF. As DNA, the CDR3 is TGTGCCAGCAGCCAAGACACGAGTGAAAAACTGTTTTTT.

V and J are TRBV6-6 and TRBJ1-6; 10 bases fit TRBD1. CDR1 is MNHNY, CDR2 SVGAGI, per germline (reference sequence). The CDR3 length is 14 residues. J was trimmed by 9 bases and V by 6 bases; bases with no gene match: 5. This chain's CDR3 is CASRAGQGSSPLHF. DNA for the CDR3: TGTGCCAGCAGAGCGGGACAGGGGAGTTCACCCCTCCACTTT.

The chain links TRBV28 to TRBJ1-1; a weak D match, TRBD1 (6 bases). Per the germline V gene, CDR1 is MDHEN and CDR2 is SYDVKM. The CDR3 loop spans 13 amino acids. The V and J ends lost 2 bases and 3 bases respectively, with 7 bases between them. The CDR3 DNA reads TGTGCCAGCAGTTTACCAGGGGACACTGAAGCTTTCTTT. The encoded protein is CASSLPGDTEAFF.

This chain joins TRBV4-3 and TRBJ1-3; a weak D match, TRBD1 (6 bases). The germline V gene encodes CDR1 LGHNA and CDR2 YSLEER. V gave up 2 bases and J gave up 0 bases, with 17 bases separating them. The length of the CDR3 is 18 residues. CDR3 protein: CASSQRWGQGSSGNTIYF. CDR3 DNA: TGCGCCAGCAGCCAACGATGGGGACAAGGCAGCTCTGGAAACACCATATATTTT.

This chain connects TRBV5-1 to TRBJ2-5; TRBD1 agrees at 8 bases. Trimming cost V 3 bases and J 4 bases; bases outside gene matches: 8. Germline V gene lookup returns CDR1 SGHRS and CDR2 YFSETQ. The CDR3 is 15 residues long. The CDR3 sequence: CASSSTGTGGETQYF. CDR3 coding DNA: TGCGCCAGCAGCTCTACCGGGACAGGTGGAGAGACCCAGTACTTC. The full variable domain, in which reference TRBV5-1 and TRBJ2-5 provide the parts outside the CDR3, is KAGVTQTPRYLIKTRGQQVTLSCSPISGHRSVSWYQQTPGQGLQFLFEYFSETQRNKGNFPGRFSGRQFSNSRSEMNVSTLELGDSALYLCASSSTGTGGETQYFGPGTRLLVL.

This sequence joins TRBV7-2 and TRBJ2-3, with TRBD2 matching 8 bases. Per the germline V gene, CDR1 is SGHTA and CDR2 is FQGNSA. CDR3 length: 14 residues. J lost 9 bases, V lost 4 bases, and 9 bases had no gene match. In nucleotides, the CDR3 is TGTGCCAGCAGCTCCAACAGGGTAGCGGGGACGCAGTATTTT. It is translated as CASSSNRVAGTQYF.

This clone was detected only once. This chain joins TRBV7-9 and TRBJ1-6, with D perhaps TRBD1 (5 bases). The CDR3 runs to 13 residues. The ends were cut back, 5 bases at V and 10 bases at J, with 12 bases in the middle. In germline, CDR1 is SEHNR, CDR2 FQNEAQ (reference sequence). The CDR3 loop is CASSKQGWSPLHF. The CDR3 DNA sequence: TGTGCCAGCAGCAAGCAGGGATGGTCACCCCTCCACTTT.

The rearrangement joins TRBV12-3 or TRBV12-4 to TRBJ1-2; TRBD1 matches 8 bases. The CDR3 has 13 amino acids. Losses at the gene ends were 5 bases for V and 5 bases for J; bases not matched to a gene: 4. CDR3 in DNA: TGTGCCAGCAGTGAGTACAGGGGGTATGGCTACACCTTC. Its translation is CASSEYRGYGYTF.

The rearrangement links TRBV6-5 to TRBJ2-3; D is possibly TRBD2 (5 bases). CDR3 length equals 10 residues. CDR1 and CDR2 (germline): MNHEY, SVGAGI. Trimming took 7 bases from V and 7 from J, leaving 6 bases between them. Written as DNA, the CDR3 is TGTGCCAGCACGGGGTATACGCAGTATTTT. This encodes CASTGYTQYF.

J is TRBJ1-4 and V is TRBV5-5; tentatively, D is TRBD1 (5 bases). Germline values: CDR1 SGHKS, CDR2 YYEKEE (reference sequence). CDR3 size: 14 residues. V was cut by 4 bases and J by 4 bases, with 11 bases left in between. CDR3 in DNA: TGTGCCAGCAGCCGTGAAAGGGGTAATGAAAAACTGTTTTTT. It codes for CASSRERGNEKLFF.

The CDR3 coding sequence is TGTGCCAGCAGCCAAGCGGGGGGGTCCTACAATGAGCAGTTCTTC. It encodes CASSQAGGSYNEQFF. The rearrangement uses TRBV3-1 (or the pseudogene TRBV3-2) and TRBJ2-1, with 8 bases that match TRBD2. The CDR3 runs 15 residues. V was clipped by 1 base and J by 1 base; unmatched bases: 0. Per the germline V gene, CDR1 is LGHDT and CDR2 is YNNKEL (reference sequence).

The chain has TRBV6-5 and TRBJ2-1, with 13 bases lining up with TRBD2. The trim removed 5 bases at V and 7 bases at J, leaving 5 bases unmatched. This CDR3 spans 15 amino acids. The germline V gene has CDR1 MNHEY and CDR2 SVGAGI. The CDR3 region has the DNA TGTGCCAGCAGTCGGGGGACTAGCGGGAAGAATGAGCAGTTCTTC. It encodes CASSRGTSGKNEQFF.

This clone showed up just once. The chain links TRBV2 to TRBJ1-1, with a weak D call TRBD1 (6 bases). The CDR3 is made up of 14 amino acids. CDR1 and CDR2 (germline): SNHLY, FYNNEI. The V gene lost 7 bases and the J gene lost 2 bases, with 14 bases spanning the gap. CDR3 protein: CASTKQGQNTEAFF. CDR3 coding DNA: TGTGCCAGCACCAAACAGGGACAAAACACTGAAGCTTTCTTT.